The 18 T cell receptor beta chains given below trace back to one sample, sequenced in a study of regulatory T cells in long-lasting Graves disease. TCR beta libraries were built with iRepertoire HTBI primers and Arm-PCR of CDR3 regions. TCRdb reprocessed the multiplex PCR reads via MiXCR and lists one record per CDR3 protein. Here the sample spans 400,000 to 550,000 distinct CDR3 sequences, 15% being singletons. Time point in this sample: newly diagnosed GD, antithyroid drugs for less than 3 months. TCR sequences were obtained from RNA taken from PBMCs. A further study also used this sample, focusing on T cells in Graves' hyperthyroidism and ophthalmopathy.

The sample consisted of peripheral blood mononuclear cells (PBMCs), taken at new diagnosis, from a patient treated with antithyroid drugs. The receptors stem from a woman aged 25 to 45 with Graves disease.

This clonotype has a count of ten or more. The chain employs TRBV13 and TRBJ1-1; possible D gene TRBD1, 5 bases. The germline V and J ends were trimmed by 7 bases and 4 bases, with 13 bases remaining between them. CDR1 and CDR2 (germline): PRHDT, FYEKMQ (reference sequence). The CDR3 runs 13 residues. CDR3 residues: CASTTAGGTEAFF. The CDR3 nucleotides are TGTGCCAGCACCACTGCGGGGGGCACTGAAGCTTTCTTT.

This clonotype was recorded many times. The chain links TRBV30 to TRBJ2-3; TRBD2 might be the D (5 bases). V lost 2 bases and J lost 5, with 11 bases in between. The germline gives CDR1 GTSNPN, CDR2 SVGIG (reference sequence). This CDR3 region has 13 residues. This chain's CDR3 is CAWSRERGDTQYF. The CDR3 region has the DNA TGTGCCTGGAGTCGGGAAAGAGGAGATACGCAGTATTTT.

A word on this clonotype: Given a far larger clone just one base away, this is likely a sequencing read error. The chain links TRBV5-6 to TRBJ2-5, with D possibly TRBD1 on 6 matching bases. V lost 7 bases to trimming and J lost 11 bases, with 21 bases between them. CDR3 length: 13 residues. Germline V gives CDR1 SGHDT, CDR2 YYEEEE. CDR3 coding DNA: TGTGCCAGCGGTGGCCATGGGGGCAATGAGCAGTACTTC. It codes for CASGGHGGNEQYF.

V usage is TRBV6-1 and J usage is TRBJ2-5; 8 bases agree with TRBD1. This CDR3 comprises 13 residues. Losses at the gene ends were 4 bases for V and 5 bases for J; bases not matched to a gene: 3. CDR1 and CDR2 from the germline V gene are MNHNS and SASEGT. CDR3 amino acids: CASSADRVETQYF. For the CDR3, the DNA is TGTGCCAGCAGTGCGGACAGGGTGGAGACCCAGTACTTC.

This clonotype was counted many times. The chain carries TRBV12-3 or TRBV12-4 and TRBJ1-4; maybe TRBD1 (6 bases). V gave up 6 bases and J gave up 7 bases, with 27 bases separating them. The CDR3 sequence is 18 residues long. The CDR3 protein is CASRRRQVFTDLSEKLFF. DNA of the CDR3: TGTGCCAGCAGGCGAAGACAGGTTTTCACTGACCTTAGTGAAAAACTGTTTTTT.

This clonotype was observed at least ten times. The chain recombines TRBV10-3 with TRBJ1-1; D perhaps matches TRBD1 (5 bases). Trimming stripped 6 bases from V and 4 bases from J, with 15 bases between. Germline V CDR1 and CDR2: ENHRY, SYGVKD. The CDR3 loop spans 14 amino acids. CDR3 sequence reads: CAIRATAASTEAFF. DNA of the CDR3: TGTGCCATCAGAGCGACAGCCGCGAGCACTGAAGCTTTCTTT.

The V gene is TRBV7-3, the J gene TRBJ1-1; D is unclear. CDR1 is SGHTA and CDR2 is FQGTGA in the germline V gene. The CDR3 consists of 16 residues. V dropped 5 bases and J dropped 3 bases, with 19 bases sitting between them. The CDR3 is CASSPGGPLSDTEAFF. The CDR3 DNA is TGTGCCAGCAGCCCCGGAGGCCCATTGTCGGACACTGAAGCTTTCTTT.

In this sample, this clonotype turned up a few times. The V gene is TRBV6-2 or TRBV6-3, the J gene TRBJ2-1; perhaps TRBD2 as D (5 bases). Germline CDR1 is MNHEY and CDR2 is SVGEGT. V was pared by 9 bases and J by 0 bases, with 9 bases between. CDR3 length: 13 amino acids. The DNA of the CDR3 is TGTGCCAGTCATGACTACTCCTACAATGAGCAGTTCTTC. Translating it yields CASHDYSYNEQFF.

This clonotype was detected ten times or more. The rearrangement links TRBV20-1 to TRBJ2-3; D is unclear. This CDR3 is 13 amino acids long. V gave up 5 bases and J gave up 4 bases, with 13 bases separating them. Germline-derived CDR1 and CDR2 are DFQATT and SNEGSKA (reference sequence). DNA of the CDR3: TGCAGTGCTCCTGGCAGGCGCGCAGATACGCAGTATTTT. It translates to CSAPGRRADTQYF.

J is TRBJ2-3 and V is TRBV7-3; the match to TRBD2 covers 14 bases. The J call is uncertain, as TRBJ2-5 better fits the DNA end. The CDR3 sequence is 16 residues long. The germline V gene has CDR1 SGHTA and CDR2 FQGTGA. The CDR3 DNA follows: TGTGCCAGCAGCTTAAGGGGACTAGCGGGAGTTGAGACCCAGTACTTC. Its translation: CASSLRGLAGVETQYF.

Note on this clonotype: No DNA is shown, since the ends of the CDR3 on it are uncertain; the CDR3 is the one TCRdb lists. The chain recombines TRBV6-2 or TRBV6-3 with TRBJ1-6; the tabulated D call, TRBD1, remains unverified against the DNA. Inclusive of both ends, the CDR3 amounts to 22 amino acids. Germline loops: CDR1 MNHEY, CDR2 SVGEGT. This chain's CDR3 is CASRKGFQETQYFGPGHSPLHF.

This clonotype is a singleton in its sample. Since a much larger clone is just one base distant, this may be a read error. Lacking the conserved final phenylalanine or tryptophan, this CDR3 likely reflects a read error. This chain connects TRBV24-1 to TRBJ1-1; 9 bases are shared with TRBD1. The CDR3 sequence is 18 residues long. From germline, CDR1 is KGHDR and CDR2 SFDVKD. J was trimmed by 11 bases and V by 4 bases; bases with no gene match: 22. The CDR3, as DNA: TGTGCCACCAGTGAGTCGGGACAGGGTAACCAGGGGAGGTTAAGGGCTTTCCTT. Protein sequence: CATSESGQGNQGRLRAFL.

The V call is TRBV6-9, the J call TRBJ1-6; 8 nucleotides match TRBD1. Germline V CDR1 and CDR2: MNHGY, SVAAGI. The CDR3 is 17 residues long. Trimming took 4 bases from V and 4 from J; bases not matched to a gene: 9. The CDR3 coding sequence is TGTGCCAGCAGTTCACTTCTAACAGGGGGTTATAATTCACCCCTCCACTTT. Protein product: CASSSLLTGGYNSPLHF.

This clonotype has at least ten counts. V gene TRBV7-8 combines with J gene TRBJ2-5, with 9 bases aligning to TRBD1. V was clipped by 4 bases and J by 4 bases; unmatched bases: 10. The V gene's germline CDR1 is SGHVS and CDR2 FQNEAQ. The CDR3 extends over 16 amino acids. CDR3 in DNA: TGTGCCAGCAGCTCCGGGACAGGGTCTTCAGGAGAGACCCAGTACTTC. Translation gives CASSSGTGSSGETQYF.

Ten or more counts support this clonotype. The chain carries TRBV12-3 or TRBV12-4 and TRBJ2-1, with 9 bases lining up with TRBD2. V was clipped by 1 base and J by 6 bases; unmatched bases: 7. CDR3 length: 16 amino acids. This chain's CDR3 is CASSLVGLAGSNEQFF. CDR3 DNA: TGTGCCAGCAGTTTAGTCGGGCTAGCGGGGTCCAATGAGCAGTTCTTC.

The chain joins TRBV28 to TRBJ2-7, with D perhaps TRBD2 (6 bases). Trimming removed 8 bases from V and 7 bases from J, with 12 bases in between. Germline V gene sequence: CDR1 MDHEN, CDR2 SYDVKM. The CDR3 is 11 amino acids. The CDR3 loop reads CASGRRREQYF. CDR3 coding DNA: TGTGCCAGCGGGAGGAGGAGGGAGCAGTACTTC.

The V gene is TRBV28, the J gene TRBJ2-3; 11 nucleotides agree with TRBD2. CDR3 size: 16 residues. From germline, CDR1 is MDHEN and CDR2 SYDVKM. Germline trimming cut 2 bases from V and 5 bases from J; bases unmatched to any gene: 6. CDR3 amino acids: CASSLNLGLAEDTQYF. The CDR3 coding sequence is TGTGCCAGCAGTTTAAATCTGGGACTAGCGGAAGATACGCAGTATTTT.

The rearrangement joins TRBV9 to TRBJ2-2; 10 positions agree with TRBD2. This CDR3 has 16 amino acids. Looked up from germline, CDR1 is SGDLS and CDR2 is YYNGEE. The trim removed 4 bases at V and 2 bases at J, leaving 5 bases unmatched. CDR3 DNA: TGTGCCAGCAGCACTCGGACTAGCGGCAACACCGGGGAGCTGTTTTTT. This sequence encodes CASSTRTSGNTGELFF.